Presented here are 21 T cell receptor beta chains from one specimen sequenced in a study of human T cells and chemical hapten exposure. TCRdb independently ran MiXCR on the RACE reads; one entry per CDR3 protein. The sample lists about 110,000 distinct CDR3 sequences; about 11% were seen once. Documented time point: patch test 1, 2 weeks after DPC sensitization. The treatment: therapeutic diphenylcyclopropenone sensitization with weekly scalp DPC. Sample: whole blood, taken in connection with sensitization to the hapten diphenylcyclopropenone (DPC). The receptors were gathered from a woman aged 40 to 50 with alopecia areata. Some clones in this sample may be carry-over from other donors' samples.

J is TRBJ2-5 and V is TRBV2; 11 nucleotides agree with TRBD2. CDR3 length: 14 residues. CDR1 SNHLY and CDR2 FYNNEI come from the germline V gene. Germline trimming cut 6 bases from V and 4 bases from J; bases unmatched to any gene: 4. CDR3 bases: TGTGCCAGCAGCCGACTAGCGGGAATAGAGACCCAGTACTTC. It yields the protein CASSRLAGIETQYF.

V gene TRBV7-8 combines with J gene TRBJ2-3, with a tentative D call TRBD2 (7 bases). The germline CDR1 and CDR2 sequences are SGHVS and FQNEAQ. Trimming stripped 0 bases from V and 6 bases from J, with 13 bases between. This CDR3 is 15 amino acids long. CDR3 in amino acids: CASSLAGGAWDTQYF. CDR3 coding DNA: TGTGCCAGCAGCTTAGCGGGGGGGGCATGGGATACGCAGTATTTT.

This clonotype was observed a handful of times. The chain has TRBV20-1 and TRBJ1-5; weak D call: TRBD1 (5 bases). The ends were cut back, 6 bases at V and 1 base at J, with 10 bases in the middle. Germline V gives CDR1 DFQATT, CDR2 SNEGSKA (reference sequence). The CDR3 is 13 residues long. The CDR3 loop reads CSAEPGSNQPQHF. The CDR3 coding sequence is TGCAGTGCCGAACCAGGGAGCAATCAGCCCCAGCATTTT.

This clonotype occurred a few times. The chain links TRBV19 to TRBJ2-3; 7 bases fit TRBD2. Germline CDR1 and CDR2: LNHDA and SQIVND (reference sequence). V lost 7 bases and J lost 0; bases outside the gene matches: 10. This CDR3 is built from 16 residues. The CDR3 sequence is CASTPSGGLSTDTQYF. In nucleotides, the CDR3 is TGTGCCAGTACTCCTAGCGGAGGGTTGAGCACAGATACGCAGTATTTT.

This clonotype appeared a few times. The J gene is TRBJ2-5, the V gene TRBV4-2; 8 positions agree with TRBD1. The CDR3 length is 16 residues. Losses at the gene ends were 2 bases for V and 1 base for J; bases not matched to a gene: 6. Germline V gene lookup returns CDR1 LGHNA and CDR2 YNFKEQ. The CDR3 spells CASSQTAGQGQETQYF. The CDR3 nucleotides are TGTGCCAGCAGCCAAACCGCCGGACAGGGCCAAGAGACCCAGTACTTC.

This sequence joins TRBV9 and TRBJ2-7, with D tentatively TRBD2 (5 bases). The V and J ends lost 3 bases and 4 bases respectively, with 14 bases between them. Germline CDR1 SGDLS, CDR2 YYNGEE. The CDR3 contains 14 residues. The CDR3 coding sequence is TGTGCCAGCAGCGCGGAGGTATCTGGGTACGAGCAGTACTTC. This codes for CASSAEVSGYEQYF.

This clonotype was seen repeatedly, ten times or more. V gene TRBV6-1 combines with J gene TRBJ2-7, with D possibly TRBD2 on 6 matching bases. Trimming cost V 8 bases and J 0 bases, with 17 bases left between them. The V gene's germline CDR1 is MNHNS and CDR2 SASEGT. The CDR3 is 15 amino acids. Here the CDR3 reads CASRMPGSHSYEQYF. The CDR3 nucleotides are TGTGCCAGCCGGATGCCCGGGAGTCACTCCTACGAGCAGTACTTC.

This clonotype was counted only a few times. The CDR3 loop reads CSVASVEQFF. CDR3 nucleotides: TGCAGCGTCGCTAGCGTTGAGCAGTTCTTC. This rearrangement joins TRBV29-1 to TRBJ2-1; D is possibly TRBD2 (6 bases). This CDR3 spans 10 amino acids. Trimming stripped 6 bases from V and 9 bases from J, with 9 bases between. Germline V gives CDR1 SQVTM, CDR2 ANQGSEA.

The genes are TRBV2 and TRBJ2-5; 9 bases are shared with TRBD1. Trimming cost V 6 bases and J 10 bases; bases outside gene matches: 9. Germline V gene sequence: CDR1 SNHLY, CDR2 FYNNEI. The CDR3 sequence is 13 residues long. The DNA for the CDR3 is TGTGCCAGCAGCGGGAAGGACAGGGGCGTCCAGTACTTC. This codes for CASSGKDRGVQYF.

In regard to this clonotype: A much larger clonotype is one base distant, so this may be a read error. The rearrangement joins TRBV2 to TRBJ2-3, with 8 bases lining up with TRBD2. V shed 0 bases, J shed 2 bases, and the junction held 7 bases outside the gene matches. The CDR3 consists of 17 residues. Germline loops: CDR1 SNHLY, CDR2 FYNNEI. DNA for the CDR3: TGTGCCAGCAGTGAAGCGCAACTAGCGGCTAACACAGATACGCAGTATTTT. Its translation is CASSEAQLAANTDTQYF.

Many counts were recorded for this clonotype. CDR3 in amino acids: CASSQTTGGNQPQHF. The DNA for the CDR3 is TGCGCCAGCAGCCAAACGACAGGGGGCAATCAGCCCCAGCATTTT. The chain links TRBV5-1 to TRBJ1-5, with 8 bases lining up with TRBD1. CDR1 is SGHRS, CDR2 YFSETQ, per germline. The CDR3 has 15 residues. Trimming cost V 4 bases and J 2 bases; bases outside gene matches: 5.

This clonotype was picked up many times. The V call is TRBV27, the J call TRBJ1-4, with TRBD1 matching over 11 bases. This CDR3 has 14 amino acids. CDR1 MNHEY and CDR2 SMNVEV come from the germline V gene (reference sequence). With V trimmed by 3 bases and J by 10 bases, 4 bases remained unmatched. Here the CDR3 DNA reads TGTGCCAGCAGTTTGGGACAGGGGGTGGGAAAACTGTTTTTT. Residues: CASSLGQGVGKLFF.

This clonotype showed up just a few times. The rearrangement joins TRBV29-1 to TRBJ2-1; 11 nucleotides match TRBD1. The germline V gene encodes CDR1 SQVTM and CDR2 ANQGSEA. After removal of 2 bases from V and 10 bases from J, the junction contained 10 bases not matched to a gene. The CDR3 sequence is 15 residues long. CDR3 nucleotide sequence: TGCAGCGTTGAATCCGGACAGGGGGCTTGGGAGGAGCAGTTCTTC. This translates into CSVESGQGAWEEQFF.

In its sample, this clonotype was seen many times. This chain uses TRBV5-4 with TRBJ1-1, with D possibly TRBD1 on 5 matching bases. The CDR3 has 14 amino acids. Trimming removed 0 bases at V and 5 bases at J, with 11 bases between. The germline CDR1 and CDR2 sequences are SGHNT and YYREEE (reference sequence). The CDR3: CASSLDSGGTEAFF. CDR3 DNA: TGTGCCAGCAGCTTGGATTCTGGGGGGACTGAAGCTTTCTTT.

This clonotype has more than one count but fewer than ten. The rearrangement links TRBV29-1 to TRBJ2-7; 7 nucleotides match TRBD2. This CDR3 comprises 13 residues. Germline V gene lookup returns CDR1 SQVTM and CDR2 ANQGSEA. J gave up 2 bases and V 4 bases, and 5 bases lay outside the gene matches. CDR3 protein: CSVGGRVTYEQYF. For the CDR3, the DNA is TGCAGCGTTGGGGGGAGGGTGACCTACGAGCAGTACTTC.

The table lists this clonotype with a few counts. This sequence joins TRBV5-1 and TRBJ2-6, with TRBD1 identical over 8 bases. CDR1 is SGHRS, CDR2 YFSETQ, per germline. This CDR3 spans 17 amino acids. With V trimmed by 4 bases and J by 2 bases, 8 bases remained unmatched. The CDR3 region has the DNA TGCGCCAGCAGCCCGAGACAGGGGCAGACTGGGGCCAACGTCCTGACTTTC. Translating gives CASSPRQGQTGANVLTF.

This clonotype was seen ten or more times. CDR3 in amino acids: CASSFNSNQPQHF. DNA for the CDR3: TGTGCCAGCAGCTTCAATAGCAATCAGCCCCAGCATTTT. The chain couples TRBV28 to TRBJ1-5; D is uncertain. The germline CDR1 and CDR2 sequences are MDHEN and SYDVKM. Trimming left V 6 bases short and J 0 bases short, with 6 bases between. The CDR3 has 13 residues.

Concerning this clonotype itself: An end of the junction differs from the germline gene, which may be a read error. The rearrangement joins TRBV11-2 to TRBJ2-2; no clear D. The CDR3 consists of 16 residues. The germline V gene encodes CDR1 SGHAT and CDR2 FQNNGV. CDR3 coding DNA: TGTACCAGCAGCTTAAGGTCAAAGCCTGGCACCGGGGAGCTGTTTTTT. The encoded protein is CTSSLRSKPGTGELFF.

The chain has TRBV7-8 and TRBJ2-1; weak D call: TRBD1 (5 bases). V gave up 5 bases and J gave up 12 bases, with 17 bases separating them. The CDR3 runs to 13 residues. CDR1 SGHVS and CDR2 FQNEAQ come from the germline V gene. CDR3 sequence reads: CASSPDGHQGQFF. The DNA for the CDR3 is TGTGCCAGCAGCCCAGACGGACACCAAGGGCAGTTCTTC.

The table lists this clonotype with many counts. The gene calls are TRBV20-1 and TRBJ2-1; D might be TRBD2 (6 bases). Germline values: CDR1 DFQATT, CDR2 SNEGSKA (reference sequence). V was shortened by 3 bases and J by 5 bases, with 17 bases between the two germline ends. The CDR3 runs 15 residues. CDR3 sequence reads: CSASGTLAFDNEQFF. The CDR3 region has the DNA TGCAGTGCTAGCGGGACCCTAGCGTTTGACAATGAGCAGTTCTTC.

This CDR3 reads CASSPQGSASGNTIYF. Written as DNA, the CDR3 is TGTGCCAGCAGCCCCCAAGGGAGCGCCTCTGGAAACACCATATATTTT. The chain links TRBV7-3 to TRBJ1-3; D gene unclear. The ends were cut back, 5 bases at V and 0 bases at J, with 14 bases in the middle. CDR1 is SGHTA, CDR2 FQGTGA, per germline. The CDR3 has 16 amino acids. Looking up the rest from reference TRBV7-3 and TRBJ1-3 gives the full variable domain: GAGVSQTPSNKVTEKGKYVELRCDPISGHTALYWYRQSLGQGPEFLIYFQGTGAADDSGLPNDRFFAVRPEGSVSTLKIQRTERGDSAVYLCASSPQGSASGNTIYFGEGSWLTVV.